Given below is one T cell receptor beta chain in context. This CDR3 is built from 12 residues. The germline gives CDR1 MNHNY, CDR2 SVGAGI (reference sequence). With 0 bases removed from V and 5 bases from J, the gap between germline ends came to 4 bases. Original data processing: From reference gene primer amplification, estimates of nucleated cell counts were derived. Generated by immunoSEQ multiplex PCR, the TCRdb table keeps only in-frame clones and is missing some. For V, J and clone size, that table is used; D and trimming come from the DNA. The sample lists 65,000 to 90,000 clones, around 80% occurring once. This entry belongs to a study of blood T cell repertoires in COVID-19. Turning to the study itself: Specimens from acute and convalescent COVID-19 originated in the United States, Italy and Spain. The cDNA or gDNA used as material had been derived from T cells, B-cell-depleted T cells, or PBMCs.

The chain couples TRBV6-6 to TRBJ2-5; no firm D call. The specimen was peripheral blood. This TCR was sampled from a man in his 60s with active or convalescent COVID-19. CDR3 nucleotides: TGTGCCAGCAGTTACTCGAGCGAGACCCAGTACTTC. It is translated as CASSYSSETQYF.